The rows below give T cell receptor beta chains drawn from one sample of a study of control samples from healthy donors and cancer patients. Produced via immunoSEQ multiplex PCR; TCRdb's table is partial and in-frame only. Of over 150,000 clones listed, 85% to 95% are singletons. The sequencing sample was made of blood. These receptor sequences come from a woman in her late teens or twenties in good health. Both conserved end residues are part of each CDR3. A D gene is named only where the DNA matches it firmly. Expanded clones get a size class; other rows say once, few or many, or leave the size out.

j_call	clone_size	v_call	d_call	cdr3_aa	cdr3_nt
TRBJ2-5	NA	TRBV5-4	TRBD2	CASSFLAGGIKETQYF	TGTGCCAGCAGCTTTTTAGCGGGAGGTATAAAAGAGACCCAGTACTTC
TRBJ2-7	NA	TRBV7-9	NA	CASSLAGGVSSYEQYF	TGTGCCAGCAGCTTAGCGGGCGGTGTGAGCTCCTACGAGCAGTACTTC
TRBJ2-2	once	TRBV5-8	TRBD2	CASSYRGGAPGELFF	TGTGCCAGCAGCTATCGCGGGGGGGCCCCCGGGGAGCTGTTTTTT
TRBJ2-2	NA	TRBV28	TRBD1	CATSGTGVTGELFF	TGTGCCACCTCGGGGACAGGGGTTACCGGGGAGCTGTTTTTT
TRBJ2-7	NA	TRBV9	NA	CASLPDRSYEQYF	TGTGCCAGCCTCCCTGACAGGTCTTACGAGCAGTACTTC
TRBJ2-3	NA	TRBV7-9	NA	CASSLKGGTDTQYF	TGTGCCAGCAGCTTAAAAGGAGGCACAGATACGCAGTATTTT
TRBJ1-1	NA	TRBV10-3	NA	CAISEWGQNTEAFF	TGTGCCATCAGTGAATGGGGTCAGAACACTGAAGCTTTCTTT
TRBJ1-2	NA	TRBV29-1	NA	CAAGQEGYTF	TGCGCAGCAGGCCAGGAGGGCTACACCTTC
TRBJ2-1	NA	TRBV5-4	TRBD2	CASSASSGAYNEQFF	TGTGCCAGCAGCGCATCTAGCGGGGCCTACAATGAGCAGTTCTTC
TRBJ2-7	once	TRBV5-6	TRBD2	CASSLGRGEMDYEQYF	TGTGCCAGCAGCTTGGGACGGGGGGAGATGGACTACGAGCAGTACTTC
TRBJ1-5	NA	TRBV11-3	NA	CASSPGGQQPQHF	TGTGCCAGCAGCCCGGGAGGGCAGCAGCCCCAGCATTTT